Presented here are 24 T cell receptor beta chains from one specimen sequenced in a study of T cells in Graves' hyperthyroidism and ophthalmopathy. RNA transcripts provided the source from which TCR beta CDR3 regions were amplified. HTBI primers were employed in a first-round RT-PCR of the TCR CDR3. TCRdb redid the calling of the multiplex PCR reads with MiXCR, one entry per CDR3 protein. The table records 490,000 or so distinct CDR3 sequences, about 16% of them present only once. The specimen was blood. These receptor sequences come from a woman in her thirties with Graves' ophthalmopathy.

The DNA for the CDR3 is TGCAGTGCTCAGGATGCCGAGCCCACTGAAGCTTTCTTT. Translating gives CSAQDAEPTEAFF. This chain uses TRBV20-1 with TRBJ1-1; D call uncertain. The CDR3 has 13 amino acids. Germline CDR1 reads DFQATT; CDR2 reads SNEGSKA (reference sequence). V was trimmed by 5 bases and J by 4 bases, leaving 14 bases between them.

This chain links TRBV19 with TRBJ2-7; D not certain. Trimming pared 5 bases from V and 0 bases from J, leaving 8 bases between. CDR1 and CDR2 (germline): LNHDA, SQIVND (reference sequence). The CDR3 has 13 residues. CDR3 bases: TGTGCCAGTAGTGAATACGGCTCCTACGAGCAGTACTTC. Protein sequence: CASSEYGSYEQYF.

This clonotype came up many times. This chain links TRBV6-2 or TRBV6-3 with TRBJ2-7, with 7 nucleotides matching TRBD1. The CDR3 contains 12 residues. The germline gives CDR1 MNHEY, CDR2 SVGEGT. V lost 7 bases to trimming and J lost 5 bases; unmatched junction nucleotides: 5. CDR3 nucleotides: TGTGCCAGCACAGGGGGAACGGACGAGCAGTACTTC. It encodes CASTGGTDEQYF.

This clonotype showed up many times. CDR3 sequence (DNA): TGTGCCAGCAGCTACCGGGACAGCTACGAGCAGTACTTC. Protein: CASSYRDSYEQYF. V gene TRBV7-2 combines with J gene TRBJ2-7, with 7 nucleotides matching TRBD1. The CDR3 is made up of 13 amino acids. With 4 bases clipped from V and 3 bases from J, the junction kept 3 bases outside the gene matches. The germline V gene has CDR1 SGHTA and CDR2 FQGNSA.

The J gene is TRBJ2-3, the V gene TRBV27; 7 nucleotides match TRBD2. V lost 5 bases to trimming and J lost 2 bases; unmatched junction nucleotides: 7. Germline CDR1 and CDR2: MNHEY and SMNVEV (reference sequence). This CDR3 has 15 amino acids. CDR3 DNA sequence: TGTGCCAGCAGTATACTAGCGTTTAACACAGATACGCAGTATTTT. Amino acids: CASSILAFNTDTQYF.

This clonotype was counted many times. The genes are TRBV10-1 and TRBJ1-1; weak D call: TRBD1 (5 bases). V shed 2 bases and J shed 0 bases, with 10 bases lying between them. The CDR3 sequence is 15 residues long. Germline CDR1 is WNHNN and CDR2 is SYGVQD (reference sequence). The CDR3 region is CASSEQGEMNTEAFF. The CDR3 region has the DNA TGCGCCAGCAGTGAGCAGGGAGAGATGAACACTGAAGCTTTCTTT.

This clonotype was observed at least ten times. The rearrangement joins TRBV29-1 to TRBJ2-3, with TRBD2 identical over 9 bases. In germline, CDR1 is SQVTM, CDR2 ANQGSEA. CDR3 length equals 13 residues. V lost 6 bases and J lost 6; bases outside the gene matches: 7. CDR3: CSVFGTSRDTQYF. The CDR3 bases are TGCAGCGTCTTCGGGACTAGCCGTGATACGCAGTATTTT.

Only a few counts were recorded for this clonotype. The gene calls are TRBV29-1 and TRBJ1-5; TRBD1 agrees at 7 bases. Germline V lookup: CDR1 SQVTM, CDR2 ANQGSEA. The CDR3 consists of 12 residues. The junction had 3 bases not matched to a gene; V was cut back by 6 bases and J by 4 bases. The CDR3 sequence is CSVGQPNQPQHF. DNA for the CDR3: TGCAGCGTGGGACAGCCAAATCAGCCCCAGCATTTT.

The chain links TRBV19 to TRBJ2-1; D may be TRBD2 (6 bases). Germline V gene lookup returns CDR1 LNHDA and CDR2 SQIVND (reference sequence). The CDR3 contains 15 residues. Trimming removed 4 bases at V and 4 bases at J, with 14 bases between. The CDR3 is CASSTPGERYNEQFF. CDR3 DNA sequence: TGTGCCAGTAGTACCCCGGGGGAGCGATACAATGAGCAGTTCTTC.

This clonotype was counted ten times or more. The chain is built from TRBV2 and TRBJ2-1; weak D call: TRBD2 (5 bases). Germline V CDR1 and CDR2: SNHLY, FYNNEI. This CDR3 is 15 amino acids long. Trimming cost V 2 bases and J 8 bases, with 16 bases left between them. In nucleotides, the CDR3 is TGTGCCAGCAGTGAACTTCGAGGGATTGACGATGAGCAGTTCTTC. It encodes CASSELRGIDDEQFF.

The rearrangement joins TRBV29-1 to TRBJ1-2, with a possible D match to TRBD1 (6 bases). The germline V gene encodes CDR1 SQVTM and CDR2 ANQGSEA. V shed 3 bases and J shed 3 bases, with 14 bases lying between them. This CDR3 is 14 amino acids long. The CDR3 region is CSVEQGYGDYGYTF. The CDR3 DNA reads as TGCAGCGTTGAGCAGGGGTACGGGGACTATGGCTACACCTTC.

The sample holds many counts of this clonotype. Written as DNA, the CDR3 is TGTGCCAGCAGTTACACCAGCGGACAGCCTGAAGCTTTCTTT. Amino acid sequence: CASSYTSGQPEAFF. The V gene is TRBV6-2 or TRBV6-3, the J gene TRBJ1-1; D is perhaps TRBD1 (6 bases). Germline assignment: CDR1 MNHEY and CDR2 SVGEGT. This CDR3 is built from 14 residues. V lost 2 bases and J lost 6, with 13 bases in between.

In DNA form, the CDR3 reads TGTGCCAGCAGCGCCAGGGTTACTAATGAAAAACTGTTTTTT. It specifies CASSARVTNEKLFF. The chain employs TRBV7-9 and TRBJ1-4, with a weak D call TRBD1 (5 bases). CDR3 length: 14 amino acids. Trimming left V 5 bases short and J 2 bases short, with 9 bases between. Germline CDR1 is SEHNR and CDR2 is FQNEAQ (reference sequence).

This clonotype was counted between two and nine times. The chain is built from TRBV11-3 and TRBJ2-3, with D possibly being TRBD2 (6 bases). V dropped 4 bases and J dropped 3 bases, with 17 bases sitting between them. The CDR3 has 16 residues. Germline V gene data show CDR1 as SGHNT and CDR2 as YENEEA. The CDR3 is CASSSPLKRATDTQYF. In DNA, the CDR3 is TGTGCCAGCAGCTCGCCCCTTAAGCGGGCGACAGATACGCAGTATTTT.

This clonotype was seen a few times. This rearrangement joins TRBV27 to TRBJ1-2; D unclear. This CDR3 has 16 amino acids. Trimming shortened V by 0 bases and J by 8 bases, and 19 bases separated the two germline ends. In germline, CDR1 is MNHEY, CDR2 SMNVEV (reference sequence). The CDR3 loop is CASSLSSGLVIGGYTF. DNA for the CDR3: TGTGCCAGCAGTTTATCTTCGGGATTGGTGATCGGAGGCTACACCTTC.

This clonotype has more than one count but fewer than ten. The rearrangement uses TRBV11-2 and TRBJ2-2; D uncertain. CDR1 and CDR2 from the germline V gene are SGHAT and FQNNGV. Trimming took 5 bases from V and 2 from J, leaving 12 bases between them. The CDR3 totals 15 residues. The CDR3 spells CASSARFTNTGELFF. The DNA for the CDR3 is TGTGCCAGCAGCGCAAGGTTCACAAACACCGGGGAGCTGTTTTTT.

This clonotype has a count of ten or more. The chain combines TRBV27 with TRBJ1-2; no definite D call. V lost 2 bases to trimming and J lost 4 bases, with 17 bases between them. Germline CDR1 is MNHEY and CDR2 is SMNVEV (reference sequence). The CDR3 runs to 16 residues. The chain's CDR3 is CASSLGGPTRPYGYTF. The CDR3 DNA follows: TGTGCCAGCAGTTTAGGAGGACCCACGAGGCCCTATGGCTACACCTTC.

The sample holds a few counts of this clonotype. The DNA is omitted, as the CDR3 cannot be located on it reliably, and the CDR3 follows TCRdb's listing. The chain employs TRBV30 and TRBJ2-1; the table's D call of TRBD1 was not tested on the DNA. Inclusive of both ends, the CDR3 amounts to 10 amino acids. Germline CDR1 GTSNPN, CDR2 SVGIG (reference sequence). The CDR3 protein is CAWGRGAGFF.

This clonotype was seen at least ten times. V and J are TRBV20-1 and TRBJ2-2; D remains unclear. This CDR3 region has 14 residues. The germline gives CDR1 DFQATT, CDR2 SNEGSKA (reference sequence). V was clipped by 6 bases and J by 1 base, with 12 bases between them. CDR3 nucleotides: TGCAGTGCCGACGACTGGAAGAACACCGGGGAGCTGTTTTTT. Encoded protein: CSADDWKNTGELFF.

The J gene is TRBJ2-3, the V gene TRBV4-2; D could derive from TRBD1 or TRBD2 (5 bases each). Germline CDR1 reads LGHNA; CDR2 reads YNFKEQ. Trimming pared 0 bases from V and 10 bases from J, leaving 20 bases between. This CDR3 comprises 16 residues. CDR3 sequence reads: CASSQEKFVIQGAQYF. The CDR3, as DNA: TGTGCCAGCAGCCAAGAAAAATTTGTGATTCAGGGAGCGCAGTATTTT.

This clonotype was detected many times. Here the CDR3 reads CASSSANSPLHF. The CDR3, as DNA: TGTGCCAGCAGTTCCGCCAATTCACCCCTCCACTTT. This sequence joins TRBV28 and TRBJ1-6, with D uncertain. Germline assignment: CDR1 MDHEN and CDR2 SYDVKM. The CDR3 totals 12 residues. V lost 4 bases and J 7 bases, leaving 5 bases between the germline ends. Looking up the rest from reference TRBV28 and TRBJ1-6 gives the full variable domain: DVKVTQSSRYLVKRTGEKVFLECVQDMDHENMFWYRQDPGLGLRLIYFSYDVKMKEKGDIPEGYSVSREKKERFSLILESASTNQTSMYLCASSSANSPLHFGNGTRLTVT.

This clonotype has just a few counts. The V gene is TRBV30, the J gene TRBJ1-5, with TRBD1 as a possible D gene (5 bases). Germline CDR1 and CDR2: GTSNPN and SVGIG (reference sequence). The CDR3 totals 16 residues. The V end lost 2 bases, the J end lost 2 bases, and 16 bases lay between the germline ends. CDR3 coding DNA: TGTGCCTGGAGTCCTAATGGGAGAGGGGGCAATCAGCCCCAGCATTTT. Translating it yields CAWSPNGRGGNQPQHF. Combining the CDR3 with reference TRBV30 and TRBJ1-5 gives the whole variable domain SQTIHQWPATLVQPVGSPLSLECTVEGTSNPNLYWYRQAAGRGLQLLFYSVGIGQISSEVPQNLSASRPQDRQFILSSKKLLLSDSGFYLCAWSPNGRGGNQPQHFGDGTRLSIL.

Worth noting for this clonotype: Relative to the germline gene, one junction end is altered; a read error may explain this. This chain uses TRBV28 with TRBJ1-2, with D perhaps matching TRBD1 (5 bases). This CDR3 is 13 amino acids long. Germline V lookup: CDR1 MDHEN, CDR2 SYDVKM. DNA for the CDR3: TGTGCCAGCGGTTTAGGGGCGAGTTATGGCTACACCTTC. This translates into CASGLGASYGYTF.

This clonotype has more than one count but fewer than ten. The chain is built from TRBV9 and TRBJ2-7; tentative D call: TRBD2 (6 bases). V gave up 0 bases and J gave up 4 bases, with 11 bases separating them. Looked up from germline, CDR1 is SGDLS and CDR2 is YYNGEE. This CDR3 is 14 amino acids long. CDR3 residues: CASSVGLDPYEQYF. Written as DNA, the CDR3 is TGTGCCAGCAGCGTAGGACTAGACCCATACGAGCAGTACTTC.